This T cell receptor beta chain was observed in a study of OX40 agonist ivuxolimab in advanced cancers. With respect to the entire study: Ivuxolimab, which targeted the costimulatory receptor OX40 (CD134), was an agonistic, fully human IgG2 monoclonal antibody. Intravenous ivuxolimab was administered to patients every 2 weeks at six dose levels: 0.01, 0.1, 0.3, 1.5, 3 and 10 mg/kg. Of the roughly 54 patients in dose escalation, some 20 had hepatocellular carcinoma, some 15 had melanoma, 9 had renal cell carcinoma and 9 had head and neck cancer. A male proportion of under 85% and a mean age of about 60 years, ranging from roughly 20 to 80, were recorded for the dose-escalation cohort. Patients were allowed to have had prior anti-PD-1, anti-PD-L1 or anti-CTLA-4 therapy, and around two fifths of the dose-escalation patients had been treated with checkpoint inhibitors. Three dose-escalation patients achieved partial responses, one with hepatocellular carcinoma and two with cutaneous melanoma. Peripheral TCRbeta sequencing aimed to test whether ivuxolimab altered TCR sequence diversity and caused clonal T-cell expansion. The paper reports the monotherapy dose-escalation portion (N of about 50 patients) of the phase I ivuxolimab trial. Broader findings and caveats from the paper: In the 0.1-3.0 mg/kg groups, partial responders were among the patients with the lowest normalized peripheral clonal expansion, particularly in CD8+ T cells. Antigen specificity was not determined for the clonally expanded peripheral T cells. At doses from 0.1 to 3.0 mg/kg, clonal expansion was seen in both CD4+ and CD8+ blood T cells between baseline and week 6. Low levels of normalized T-cell clonal expansion were also seen in some nonresponding patients. After ivuxolimab, expanded clones were on average more numerous among CD8+ T cells than among CD4+ T cells.

On this clone itself: The target of this receptor is not known. No much larger clonotype is one base removed from it; base qualities were not supplied.

CDR1 is given as SGHTA and CDR2 as FQGNSA, both from the germline V gene. The CDR3 spans 16 residues, from the cysteine through the phenylalanine. The CDR3 DNA has 48 bases and is translated from base 1. The V end loses 8 bases and the J end loses 10 bases, and a stretch of 27 bases separates them. Genomic DNA was isolated from the sorted cells so that the TCRbeta CDR3 region could be sequenced. The immunoSEQ Assay was used for sequencing of TCRbeta CDR3 regions. TCRdb stores this immuneACCESS table with in-frame sequences only. Part of the clones is absent; in the studies checked, under half of the shortfall reflects unresolved V genes, and no reason is known for the rest. Recorded for this sample are roughly 56,000 clones; 85% of them occurred a single time. The top ten clonotypes cover approximately 5% of the sample. The trial excluded patients who had a history of autoimmune disease or who were on systemic immunosuppression. Peripheral blood for TCR sequencing was collected from all dose cohorts at baseline, on cycle 4 day 1, and on cycle 7 day 1. Samples were obtained from an open-label, multicenter, first-in-human phase I dose-escalation trial of ivuxolimab. The trial enrolled adults with locally advanced or metastatic head and neck squamous cell, hepatocellular, melanoma or renal cell carcinoma. Before TCR sequencing, CD4+ and CD8+ T cells were separately sorted from peripheral blood.

The receptor was derived from an adult with an advanced solid tumor such as melanoma, head and neck, liver or kidney cancer. The sequence joins TRBV7-2 to TRBJ2-1; the best D guess is TRBD1, with 5 bases matching. This sample comprised CD4+ or CD8+ T cells sorted from blood, obtained in a trial of the OX40 agonist ivuxolimab. The CDR3 here reads CASQNRPRVLSEEQFF. The bases are TGTGCCAGCCAAAACCGCCCCAGGGTCCTGTCCGAGGAGCAGTTCTTC.